This T cell receptor beta chain was found in a study of T-cell memory formation after mild COVID-19. Each CDR3 protein gets one entry after TCRdb re-called the 5' RACE reads with MiXCR. The table shows 300,000 to 400,000 distinct CDR3 sequences, with roughly 14% occurring only once. The V and J ends lost 6 bases and 10 bases respectively, with 18 bases between them. This CDR3 has 13 residues. Germline V gene data show CDR1 as MDHEN and CDR2 as SYDVKM. This clonotype showed up just a few times. V gene TRBV28 combines with J gene TRBJ1-2; D gene unclear. This receptor was identified in a man younger than 30 who had mild COVID-19 (a few samples of this study predate the infection). Cell type and time point are not known. Input material: PBMCs or a T cell subset sorted from them (not recorded which). The CDR3 loop reads CASRSVQGSVYTF. CDR3 in DNA: TGTGCCAGCAGAAGCGTTCAAGGGTCCGTCTACACCTTC.